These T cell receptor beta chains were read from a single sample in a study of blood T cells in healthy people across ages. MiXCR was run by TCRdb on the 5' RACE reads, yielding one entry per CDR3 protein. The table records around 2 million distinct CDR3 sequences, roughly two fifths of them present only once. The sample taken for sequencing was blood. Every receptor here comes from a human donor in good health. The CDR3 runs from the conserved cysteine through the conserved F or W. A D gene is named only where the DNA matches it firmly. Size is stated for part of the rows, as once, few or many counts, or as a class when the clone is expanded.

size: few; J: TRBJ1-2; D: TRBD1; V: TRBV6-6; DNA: TGTGCCAGCAGTTATCCACCAGGGGGAGGGTATGGCTATACCTTC; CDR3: CASSYPPGGGYGYTF
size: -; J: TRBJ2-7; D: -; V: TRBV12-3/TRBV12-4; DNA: TGTGCCAGCAGCCATGCGGGACAAATCGACTACGAGCAGTACTTC; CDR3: CASSHAGQIDYEQYF
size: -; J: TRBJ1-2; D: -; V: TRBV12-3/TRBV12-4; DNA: TGTGCCAGCAGTCATGGGCGGAGTAACGGCTACACCTTC; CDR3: CASSHGRSNGYTF
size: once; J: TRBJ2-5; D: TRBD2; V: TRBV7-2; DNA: TGTGCCAGCAGCTTCTACGGGGGGGCTCATACGGGGGAGACCCAGTACTTC; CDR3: CASSFYGGAHTGETQYF
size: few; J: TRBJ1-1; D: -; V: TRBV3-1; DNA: TGTGCCAGCAGTCAACAGCCGAACACTGAAGCTTTCTTT; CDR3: CASSQQPNTEAFF
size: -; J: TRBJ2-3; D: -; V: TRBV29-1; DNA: TGCAGCGCCGCCAGCATCCGGGACTCCACAGATACGCAGTATTTT; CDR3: CSAASIRDSTDTQYF
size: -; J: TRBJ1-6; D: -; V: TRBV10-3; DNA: TGTGCCATCAGTGGAGTAGGGGAGGATAATTCACCCCTCCACTTT; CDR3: CAISGVGEDNSPLHF
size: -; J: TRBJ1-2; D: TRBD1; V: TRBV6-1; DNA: TGTGCCAGCAGTCTGAGGACAGGGGGAATAATAAACTATGGCTACACCTTC; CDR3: CASSLRTGGIINYGYTF
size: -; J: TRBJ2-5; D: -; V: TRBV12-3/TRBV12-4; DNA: TGTGCCAGCAGTTTGGGGGGAGACCTATGGGAGACCCAGTACTTC; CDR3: CASSLGGDLWETQYF
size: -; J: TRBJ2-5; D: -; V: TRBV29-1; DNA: TGCAGCGTCGGAGAGCCAGTCGGGATAGAGACCCAGTACTTC; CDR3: CSVGEPVGIETQYF
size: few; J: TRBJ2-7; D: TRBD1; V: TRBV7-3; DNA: TGTGCCAGCAGCTCAGGGGGACCCCACTACGAGCAGTACTTC; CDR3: CASSSGGPHYEQYF
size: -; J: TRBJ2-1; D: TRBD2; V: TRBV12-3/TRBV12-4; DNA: TGTGCCAGCAGTACCGGGACTAGAAATGATAAACGATATAATGAGCAGTTCTTC; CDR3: CASSTGTRNDKRYNEQFF
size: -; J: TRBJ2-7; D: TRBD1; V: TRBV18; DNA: TGTGCCAGCTCCTCCTGGGACAGAGCCTACGAGCAGTACTTC; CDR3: CASSSWDRAYEQYF
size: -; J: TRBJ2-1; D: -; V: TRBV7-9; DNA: TGTGCCAGCAGCCCCCATAGCTCCTACAATGAGCAGTTCTTC; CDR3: CASSPHSSYNEQFF
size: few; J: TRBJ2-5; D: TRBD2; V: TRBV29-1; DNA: TGCAGCGCCCTCCCGGGGGGGCCGAAGGAGACCCAGTACTTC; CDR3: CSALPGGPKETQYF
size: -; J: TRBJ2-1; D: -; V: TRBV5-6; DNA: TGTGTCAGCAGCTTGGTCGTTTTTAGGAACTACAATGAGCAGTTCTTC; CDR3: CVSSLVVFRNYNEQFF
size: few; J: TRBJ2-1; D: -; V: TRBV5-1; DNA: TGCGCCACCGTAGACGAGGACGGAGTCCAGTTCTTC; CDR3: CATVDEDGVQFF
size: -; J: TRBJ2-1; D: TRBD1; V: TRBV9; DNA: TGTGCCAGCAGCGGGGTGGGACAGGGTTTTTACGAGCAGTTCTTC; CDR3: CASSGVGQGFYEQFF
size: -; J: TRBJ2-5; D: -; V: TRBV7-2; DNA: TGTGCCAGCAGCTTAGCGGGCAGGCGTCATGGGGAGACCCAGTACTTC; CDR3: CASSLAGRRHGETQYF
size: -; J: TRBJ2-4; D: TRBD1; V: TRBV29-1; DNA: TGCAGCGTCGACAGGGGCTCTTACAATGAGCAGTACTTC; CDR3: CSVDRGSYNEQYF
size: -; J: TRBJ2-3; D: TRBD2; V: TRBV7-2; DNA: TGTGCCAGCAGCTCCTCTAGCGGGTCGGGAGATACGCAGTATTTT; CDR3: CASSSSSGSGDTQYF
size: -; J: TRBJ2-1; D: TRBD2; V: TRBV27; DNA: TGTGCCAGCAGTTTCTTTACGAGACTAGCGGGGAATGAGCAGTTCTTC; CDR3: CASSFFTRLAGNEQFF
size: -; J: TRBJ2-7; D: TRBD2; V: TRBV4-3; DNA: TGCGCCAGCAGCCAGGCCAGGGAGGGCGAGCAGTACTTC; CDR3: CASSQAREGEQYF
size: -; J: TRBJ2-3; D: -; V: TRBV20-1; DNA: TGCAGTGCCGAGCCATTGCGGGGGCTGGCAGATACGCAGTATTTT; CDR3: CSAEPLRGLADTQYF
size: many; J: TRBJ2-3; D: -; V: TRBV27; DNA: TGCGCCAGCAGCTTGGGACTTGACACAGATACGCAGTATTTT; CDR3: CASSLGLDTDTQYF
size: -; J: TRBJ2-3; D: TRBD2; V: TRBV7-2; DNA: TGTGCCAGCAGCCTAGCGGCTTTTCTAATCACAGATACGCAGTATTTT; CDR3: CASSLAAFLITDTQYF
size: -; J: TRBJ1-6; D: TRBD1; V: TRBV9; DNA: TGTGCCAGCAGCGTAGAAGTCACAGGGGAAGGGAACCTCCACTTT; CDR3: CASSVEVTGEGNLHF
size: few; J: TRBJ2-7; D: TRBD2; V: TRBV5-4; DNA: TGTGCCAGCAGCGCCGGGACTAAGGTCGAGCAGTACTTC; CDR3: CASSAGTKVEQYF
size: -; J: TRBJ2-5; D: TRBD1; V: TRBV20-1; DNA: TGCAGTGCCTACCCCTTCCCGGGACAGGGTACCCAAGAGACCCAGTACTTC; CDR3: CSAYPFPGQGTQETQYF
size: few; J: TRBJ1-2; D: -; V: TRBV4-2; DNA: TGTGCCAGCAGCCCCACGAAGAGGGACACCTACCTCTATGGCTACACCTTC; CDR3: CASSPTKRDTYLYGYTF
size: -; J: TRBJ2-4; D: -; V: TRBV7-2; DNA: TGTGCCAGCAGCCGGCGGGAAAACATTCAGTACTTC; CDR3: CASSRRENIQYF
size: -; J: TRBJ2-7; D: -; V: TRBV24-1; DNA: TGTGCCACCAGTGACCCCGTCACCTACGAGCAGTACTTC; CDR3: CATSDPVTYEQYF
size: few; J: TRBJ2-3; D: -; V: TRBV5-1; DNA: TGCGCCAGCAGCTTGAACCCTTTGAAGGATACGCAGTATTTT; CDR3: CASSLNPLKDTQYF
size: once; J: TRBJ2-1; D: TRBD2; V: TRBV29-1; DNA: TGCAGCGTTGAATCTGACGGGACTAGCGGGATTGGTGAGCAGTTCTTC; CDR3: CSVESDGTSGIGEQFF
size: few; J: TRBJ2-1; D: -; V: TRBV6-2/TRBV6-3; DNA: TGTGCCAGCAGTCAAACTAGGAGCTCCTACAATGAGCAGTTCTTC; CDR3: CASSQTRSSYNEQFF
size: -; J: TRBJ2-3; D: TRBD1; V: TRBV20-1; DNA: TGCAGTGCTCCTGACAGGGCGGCCAGCACAGATACGCAGTATTTT; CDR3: CSAPDRAASTDTQYF
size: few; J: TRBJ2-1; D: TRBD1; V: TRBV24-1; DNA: TGTGCCACCAGTGATCGGCGGGACAGGGGGTCTAATGAGCAGTTCTTC; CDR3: CATSDRRDRGSNEQFF
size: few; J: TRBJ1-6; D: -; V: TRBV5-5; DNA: TGTGCCAGCAGCTCTACAGGAGTAGTAGATTCACCCCTCCACTTT; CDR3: CASSSTGVVDSPLHF
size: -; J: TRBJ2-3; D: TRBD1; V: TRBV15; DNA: TGTGCCACCAGTCAGGGGACAGGGACAGATACGCAGTATTTT; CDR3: CATSQGTGTDTQYF
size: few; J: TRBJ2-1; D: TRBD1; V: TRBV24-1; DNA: TGTGCCACCAGTGATCCTGCCGTGGGCGGGACAGGTGAAACCTACAATGAGCAGTTCTTC; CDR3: CATSDPAVGGTGETYNEQFF
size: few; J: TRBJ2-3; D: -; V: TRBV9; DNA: TGTGCCAGCAGCGTAGCTTTGAGCAGGGGGGCAGATACGCAGTATTTT; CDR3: CASSVALSRGADTQYF
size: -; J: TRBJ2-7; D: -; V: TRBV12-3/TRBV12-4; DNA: TGTGCCAGCAGTTTTCATATCGGGGACCACGAGCAGTACTTC; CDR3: CASSFHIGDHEQYF
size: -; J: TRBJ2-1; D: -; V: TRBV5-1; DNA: TGCGCCAGCAGTCAATCAGGGGCTGAGCAGTTCTTC; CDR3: CASSQSGAEQFF